The text below deals with one T cell receptor (beta chain). Its matching antigen is unknown. The sample originates from a study of cytomegalovirus exposure and HLA in healthy donors. About the research overall: HLA-typed donors contributed about 85 million unique TCRs, which were held in an early data release.

Findings and caveats of the study: Beyond CMV serostatus, there was no information to go on about immune exposure.

Trimming shortened V by 1 base and J by 0 bases, and 15 bases separated the two germline ends. Looked up from germline, CDR1 is SGHAT and CDR2 is FQNNGV. This CDR3 spans 17 amino acids. A multiplex PCR was run with 60 Vbeta primers and 13 Jbeta primers. Clones were read by immunoSEQ multiplex PCR, and TCRdb kept only the in-frame ones, dropping some. The table lists some 180,000 clones, 80% to 85% of them singletons. This sequence originates from a woman in her late teens or twenties in good health and CMV-seronegative. The specimen sequenced was PBMCs. The V gene is TRBV11-2, the J gene TRBJ1-1; possibly TRBD1 for D (5 bases). The CDR3 reads CASSLGRARGMNTEAFF. For the CDR3, the DNA is TGTGCCAGCAGCTTAGGCAGGGCTAGAGGTATGAACACTGAAGCTTTCTTT.